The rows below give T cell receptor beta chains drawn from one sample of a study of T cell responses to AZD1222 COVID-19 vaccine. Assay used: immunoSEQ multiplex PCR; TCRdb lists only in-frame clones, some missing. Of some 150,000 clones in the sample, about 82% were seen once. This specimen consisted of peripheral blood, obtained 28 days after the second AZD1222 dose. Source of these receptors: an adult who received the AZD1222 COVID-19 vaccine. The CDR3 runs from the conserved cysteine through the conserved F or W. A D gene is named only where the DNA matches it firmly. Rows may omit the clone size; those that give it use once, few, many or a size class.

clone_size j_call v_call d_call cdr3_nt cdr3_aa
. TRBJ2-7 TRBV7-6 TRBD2 TGTGCCAGCAGCTCGACTCCCTCGGGGGGCGAGCAGTACTTC CASSSTPSGGEQYF
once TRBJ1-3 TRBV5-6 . TGTGCCAGCAGCTTGGGGCCGGGGGCGACAGGAAACACCATATATTTT CASSLGPGATGNTIYF
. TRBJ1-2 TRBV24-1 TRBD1 TGTGCCACCAGTGACGGACAGGACGGGTCTGGCTACACCTTC CATSDGQDGSGYTF
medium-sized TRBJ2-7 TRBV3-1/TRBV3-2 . TGTGCCAGCAGCCAGGGGTCCAGCGGGTGGGATGCCTACGAGCAGTACTTC CASSQGSSGWDAYEQYF
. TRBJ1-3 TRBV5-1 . TGCGCCAGCAGCTCGGGGGTCGGAAACACCATATATTTT CASSSGVGNTIYF
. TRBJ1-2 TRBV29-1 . TGCAGCGTTGATAGGGGAGGTAACTATGGCTACACCTTC CSVDRGGNYGYTF
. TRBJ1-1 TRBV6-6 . TGTGCCAGCAGTTATCTTGAGGGGGACACTGAAGCTTTCTTT CASSYLEGDTEAFF
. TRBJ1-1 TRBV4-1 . TGCGCCAGCAGCCAAGATCTGCCCAGTGGTGAAGCTTTCTTT CASSQDLPSGEAFF
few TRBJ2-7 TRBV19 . TGTGCCAGTGCCCCTGGTACGAGCTACGAGCAGTACTTC CASAPGTSYEQYF
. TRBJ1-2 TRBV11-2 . TGTGCCAGCAATAGGGGGGGTTTGGATGGCTACACCTTC CASNRGGLDGYTF
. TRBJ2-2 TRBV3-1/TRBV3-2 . TGTGCCAGCAGCCCCGCCGACAGACCGGAAACCGGGGAGCTGTTTTTT CASSPADRPETGELFF
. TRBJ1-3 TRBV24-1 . TGTGCCACCAGTGATTCTAGCCAGCCCACACCTGGAAACACCATATATTTT CATSDSSQPTPGNTIYF
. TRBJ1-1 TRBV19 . TGTGCCAGTGAAAAGGGAAGGGTAGGGGTCGGTGAAGCTTTCTTT CASEKGRVGVGEAFF
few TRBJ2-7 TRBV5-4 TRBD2 TGTGCCAGCAGCTTGGGCACTAGCGGGAAGCGTAGCGAGCAGTACTTC CASSLGTSGKRSEQYF
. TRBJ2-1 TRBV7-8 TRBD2 TGTGCCAGCAGCCCCCGGGGGGTTGCCTACAATGAGCAGTTCTTC CASSPRGVAYNEQFF
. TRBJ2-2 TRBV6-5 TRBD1 TGTGCCAGCAGTTTCAGGGGGCCCCACCCCGGGGAGCTGTTTTTT CASSFRGPHPGELFF
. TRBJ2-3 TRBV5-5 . TGTGCCAGCAGCCACGGGGGCGTAAACACAGATACGCAGTATTTT CASSHGGVNTDTQYF
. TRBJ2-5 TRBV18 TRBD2 TGTGCCAGCTCCGGGGGGTATCAAGAGACCCAGTACTTC CASSGGYQETQYF
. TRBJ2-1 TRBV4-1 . TGCGCCAGCAGCCAAGTGGGACTCAATGAGCAGTTCTTC CASSQVGLNEQFF
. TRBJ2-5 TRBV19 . TGTGCCAGTAGTATCGCGCTCCAAGAGACCCAGTACTTC CASSIALQETQYF
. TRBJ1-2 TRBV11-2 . TGTGCCAGCAGCGCCCTCTTAAACTATGGCTACACCTTC CASSALLNYGYTF
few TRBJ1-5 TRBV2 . TGTGCCAGCGGGCGGAACGCGAATCAGCCCCAGCATTTT CASGRNANQPQHF
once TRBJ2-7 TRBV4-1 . TGCGCCAGCAGCCCCCTCAGGGATTTCTCCTACGAGCAGTACTTC CASSPLRDFSYEQYF
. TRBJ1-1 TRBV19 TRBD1 TGTGCCAGTAGTCCGGGACAGGCAGACACTGAAGCTTTCTTT CASSPGQADTEAFF
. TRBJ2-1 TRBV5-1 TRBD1 TGCGCCAGCAGCTTGGGATTCGGGACAGCCGACAATGAGCAGTTCTTC CASSLGFGTADNEQFF
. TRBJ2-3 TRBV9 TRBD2 TGTGCCAGCAGCGTTACGGGGGGGCCAGCAGATACGCAGTATTTT CASSVTGGPADTQYF
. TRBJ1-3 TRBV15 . TGTGCCACCAGCAGAGAACGGCTCTCTGGAAACACCATATATTTT CATSRERLSGNTIYF
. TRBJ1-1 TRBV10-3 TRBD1 TGTGCCATCAGTGAGTCCCGAGGAGGGACAGCTAACACTGAAGCTTTCTTT CAISESRGGTANTEAFF
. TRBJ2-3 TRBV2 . TGTGCCAGCAGTGATAACAGGGACACAGATACGCAGTATTTT CASSDNRDTDTQYF
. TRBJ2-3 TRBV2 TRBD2 TGTGCCAGCAGTTATGGGACTACCTCATTCGATACGCAGTATTTT CASSYGTTSFDTQYF
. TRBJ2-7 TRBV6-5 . TGTGCCAGCAGTTACGGGCAGACCTACGAGCAGTACTTC CASSYGQTYEQYF
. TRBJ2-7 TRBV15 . TGTGCCACCAGCTACACGACAGGGAGGGACGAGCAGTACTTC CATSYTTGRDEQYF
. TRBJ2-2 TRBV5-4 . TGTGCCAGCAGCTTTGGGTGGGGGACCGGGGAGCTGTTTTTT CASSFGWGTGELFF
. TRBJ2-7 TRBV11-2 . TGTGCCAGCAGACGGGACTTATTATACGAGCAGTACTTC CASRRDLLYEQYF
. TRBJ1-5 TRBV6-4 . TGTGCCAGCAGTCCGAACTCTTATAGCAATCAGCCCCAGCATTTT CASSPNSYSNQPQHF
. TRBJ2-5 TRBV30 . TGTGCCTGGAGGGTGGGGGAGACCCAGTACTTC CAWRVGETQYF